This T cell receptor (beta chain) was obtained from a study of blood T cell repertoires in COVID-19. Study context: The United States, Italy and Spain were the sources of the acute and convalescent COVID-19 samples. T cells, B-cell-depleted T cells, or PBMCs provided the cDNA or gDNA that served as material.

Per the study methods: Counts of nucleated cells, estimated from reference gene primer amplification, were obtained. The protocol was immunoSEQ multiplex PCR, while the TCRdb copy is restricted to in-frame clones and leaves out a portion. The V and J calls and clone size are taken from that table; D and trimming were inferred from the DNA. The sample consists of around 200,000 clones, 85% to 90% of them appearing once. Recovered participants had two consecutive negative NP/OP PCR tests, healthcare professional clearance, or symptom resolution. Sequences were obtained from PBMCs or T cells enriched from blood (not recorded which). The receptor's source is a man younger than 45 who had recovered from COVID-19.

The CDR3 coding sequence is TGTGCCAGCAGCTTATATGGGGACAGGGGAGGCCGGCAGCCCCAGCATTTT. It codes for CASSLYGDRGGRQPQHF. This chain links TRBV7-2 with TRBJ1-5, with 10 bases lining up with TRBD1. The junction had 11 bases not matched to a gene; V was cut back by 2 bases and J by 7 bases. Germline lookup yields CDR1 SGHTA and CDR2 FQGNSA. This CDR3 has 17 residues.